Following are 9 T cell receptor beta chains from one sample sequenced in a study of identical twins. MiXCR, applied by TCRdb to the 5' RACE reads, yields one record per CDR3 protein. The table shows under 450,000 distinct CDR3 sequences, with about 18% occurring only once. The source material was naive T cells sorted from blood. Every receptor here comes from a man aged 50-60 years in good health.

This chain uses TRBV11-1 with TRBJ1-1; D gene ambiguous. V was shortened by 1 base and J by 12 bases, with 15 bases between the two germline ends. Germline V gene sequence: CDR1 SGHAT, CDR2 FQDESV (reference sequence). The CDR3 has 13 amino acids. This chain's CDR3 is CASSLDGVPDPFF. In nucleotides, the CDR3 is TGTGCCAGCAGCTTAGACGGCGTCCCGGATCCTTTCTTT. The whole variable domain, remainder taken from reference TRBV11-1 and TRBJ1-1, is EAEVAQSPRYKITEKSQAVAFWCDPISGHATLYWYRQILGQGPELLVQFQDESVVDDSQLPKDRFSAERLKGVDSTLKIQPAELGDSAMYLCASSLDGVPDPFFGQGTRLTVV.

V gene TRBV15 combines with J gene TRBJ1-5; no firm D call. This CDR3 spans 12 amino acids. With 2 bases removed from V and 4 bases from J, the gap between germline ends came to 3 bases. Germline CDR1 LNHNV, CDR2 YYDKDF (reference sequence). The CDR3 coding sequence is TGTGCCACCAGCAGACAGAATCAGCCCCAGCATTTT. It yields the protein CATSRQNQPQHF.

J is TRBJ2-1 and V is TRBV11-2; a weak D match, TRBD1 (5 bases). Germline V lookup: CDR1 SGHAT, CDR2 FQNNGV. The CDR3 consists of 16 residues. Trimming pared 3 bases from V and 0 bases from J, leaving 12 bases between. In nucleotides, the CDR3 is TGTGCCAGCAGCTTGCTGCGTGGGGCCTCCTACAATGAGCAGTTCTTC. This sequence encodes CASSLLRGASYNEQFF.

There are a few counts of this clonotype. The V gene is TRBV12-3 or TRBV12-4, the J gene TRBJ1-1; no clear D gene. V was clipped by 6 bases and J by 7 bases, with 12 bases between them. The CDR3 has 12 amino acids. The CDR3 region is CASSPSGFEAFF. DNA for the CDR3: TGTGCCAGCAGCCCTTCCGGTTTTGAAGCTTTCTTT.

The chain carries TRBV20-1 and TRBJ2-5; 7 bases agree with TRBD2. The CDR3 contains 14 residues. The V gene end was trimmed by 4 bases and the J gene end by 2 bases; junction bases not matched to a gene: 7. The germline V gene encodes CDR1 DFQATT and CDR2 SNEGSKA (reference sequence). CDR3 nucleotides: TGCAGTGCTACGGCGGGAGAGTGGCAAGAGACCCAGTACTTC. Residues: CSATAGEWQETQYF.

The rearrangement joins TRBV19 to TRBJ2-2; the D is unclear. Germline assignment: CDR1 LNHDA and CDR2 SQIVND (reference sequence). With 7 bases removed from V and 4 bases from J, the gap between germline ends came to 13 bases. There are 14 residues in the CDR3. CDR3 sequence (DNA): TGTGCCAGTACGGGCTTCTCGGGCACCGGGGAGCTGTTTTTT. Encoded protein: CASTGFSGTGELFF. The full variable domain, in which reference TRBV19 and TRBJ2-2 provide the parts outside the CDR3, is DGGITQSPKYLFRKEGQNVTLSCEQNLNHDAMYWYRQDPGQGLRLIYYSQIVNDFQKGDIAEGYSVSREKKESFPLTVTSAQKNPTAFYLCASTGFSGTGELFFGEGSRLTVL.

This clonotype was seen ten or more times. The genes are TRBV5-6 and TRBJ2-7, with TRBD1 identical over 9 bases. CDR1 is SGHDT and CDR2 is YYEEEE in the germline V gene. The CDR3 contains 15 residues. Trimming at V came to 3 bases and at J to 4 bases, leaving 8 bases not matched to a gene. The DNA for the CDR3 is TGTGCCAGCAGCTCAAGTGGGACAGGGTTGTACGAGCAGTACTTC. It encodes CASSSSGTGLYEQYF.

The gene calls are TRBV7-9 and TRBJ2-4, with TRBD2 as a possible D gene (7 bases). V was cut by 5 bases and J by 8 bases, with 16 bases left in between. Germline CDR1 SEHNR, CDR2 FQNEAQ (reference sequence). The CDR3 sequence is 14 residues long. The CDR3 reads CASSGGARVDIQYF. CDR3 nucleotides: TGTGCCAGCAGCGGGGGGGCAAGGGTTGACATTCAGTACTTC.

This clonotype was recorded many times. The chain links TRBV25-1 to TRBJ1-2; 9 bases match TRBD1. There are 15 residues in the CDR3. Germline assignment: CDR1 MGHDK and CDR2 SYGVNS. Unmatched junction bases numbered 7, after V lost 2 bases and J lost 6 bases. CDR3 sequence (DNA): TGTGCCAGCAGTGAACCGGGACAGGGAAGGAATGGCTACACCTTC. This codes for CASSEPGQGRNGYTF.